One and the same sample provided the 31 T cell receptor beta chains below, sequenced in a study of blood T cell repertoires in COVID-19. Here immunoSEQ multiplex PCR was the method, and the copy in TCRdb shows in-frame clones only, minus some. Found here are roughly 130,000 clones, about four fifths of them singletons; the top ten hold under 15%. Material for sequencing was peripheral blood. All receptors come from a woman aged 30 to 39 who had recovered from COVID-19.

This sequence joins TRBV7-9 and TRBJ1-3; 7 bases fit TRBD1. Germline V gene sequence: CDR1 SEHNR, CDR2 FQNEAQ (reference sequence). The CDR3 runs 14 residues. Trimming removed 8 bases from V and 5 bases from J; junction bases left unmatched: 9. In nucleotides, the CDR3 is TGTGCCAGCTCAAAAGGGGACAGCCGAAACACCATATATTTT. It codes for CASSKGDSRNTIYF.

The chain uses TRBV7-3 and TRBJ2-1, with TRBD2 matching 9 bases. CDR3 length: 16 amino acids. CDR1 is SGHTA, CDR2 FQGTGA, per germline. V shed 1 base and J 5 bases; nucleotides not matched to a gene: 6. CDR3 protein: CASSLKSLAGHNEQFF. CDR3 coding DNA: TGTGCCAGCAGCTTAAAGTCCCTAGCGGGGCACAATGAGCAGTTCTTC.

This chain links TRBV7-6 with TRBJ2-7, with 11 bases aligning to TRBD1. The germline V gene has CDR1 SGHVS and CDR2 FNYEAQ. V was clipped by 3 bases and J by 4 bases; unmatched bases: 2. The CDR3 contains 14 residues. CDR3 coding DNA: TGTGCCAGCAGCTTGGGACAGGGGGTGTACGAGCAGTACTTC. Its protein product is CASSLGQGVYEQYF.

The V gene is TRBV2, the J gene TRBJ2-7; 8 bases fit TRBD2. The CDR3 is made up of 14 amino acids. Germline lookup yields CDR1 SNHLY and CDR2 FYNNEI. The J segment lost 5 bases and the V segment lost 6 bases, leaving 9 bases of the junction unmatched. The CDR3 nucleotides read TGTGCCAGCAGCATAGCGGGAACCGGGAACGAGCAGTACTTC. This translates into CASSIAGTGNEQYF. The whole variable domain, filled in from reference TRBV2 and TRBJ2-7, reads EPEVTQTPSHQVTQMGQEVILRCVPISNHLYFYWYRQILGQKVEFLVSFYNNEISEKSEIFDDQFSVERPDGSNFTLKIRSTKLEDSAMYFCASSIAGTGNEQYFGPGTRLTVT.

Details on this clone: Distinct nucleotide sequences in the sample also encode this CDR3. This chain links TRBV6-5 with TRBJ1-5, with TRBD1 identical over 7 bases. Trimming removed 6 bases from V and 1 base from J; junction bases left unmatched: 3. CDR1 is MNHEY and CDR2 is SVGAGI in the germline V gene. This CDR3 is 14 amino acids long. CDR3 in DNA: TGTGCCAGCAGGCGGGGACAGAGCAATCAGCCCCAGCATTTT. As protein: CASRRGQSNQPQHF.

The J gene is TRBJ2-7, the V gene TRBV6-5, with a possible D match to TRBD1 (6 bases). The CDR3 spans 13 residues. Trimming stripped 0 bases from V and 11 bases from J, with 14 bases between. The germline gives CDR1 MNHEY, CDR2 SVGAGI. CDR3 in DNA: TGTGCCAGCAGTTACTCGCATTCGGACAGCGAGTACTTC. Protein: CASSYSHSDSEYF.

The rearrangement joins TRBV2 to TRBJ1-1; 9 bases map to TRBD1. V was clipped by 3 bases and J by 4 bases; unmatched bases: 6. From germline, CDR1 is SNHLY and CDR2 FYNNEI. The CDR3 has 15 amino acids. The CDR3 loop reads CASSEQVQGATEAFF. The CDR3 DNA follows: TGTGCCAGCAGTGAGCAGGTACAGGGGGCCACTGAAGCTTTCTTT.

The chain recombines TRBV3-1 (or the pseudogene TRBV3-2) with TRBJ2-2; 9 bases match TRBD2. The germline gives CDR1 LGHDT, CDR2 YNNKEL (reference sequence). V lost 0 bases and J lost 7; bases outside the gene matches: 6. The CDR3 sequence is 16 residues long. CDR3: CASSQDAGGRIGELFF. For the CDR3, the DNA is TGTGCCAGCAGCCAAGACGCGGGGGGGCGTATCGGGGAGCTGTTTTTT.

The rearrangement joins TRBV7-9 to TRBJ1-3; TRBD1 agrees at 10 bases. Per the germline V gene, CDR1 is SEHNR and CDR2 is FQNEAQ (reference sequence). V shed 1 base, J shed 4 bases, and the junction held 7 bases outside the gene matches. The CDR3 length is 17 residues. CDR3 protein: CASSLEGTGVPGNTIYF. Here the CDR3 DNA reads TGTGCCAGCAGCTTAGAGGGGACAGGGGTCCCCGGAAACACCATATATTTT. The full variable domain, with the rest looked up from reference TRBV7-9 and TRBJ1-3, is DTGVSQNPRHKITKRGQNVTFRCDPISEHNRLYWYRQTLGQGPEFLTYFQNEAQLEKSRLLSDRFSAERPKGSFSTLEIQRTEQGDSAMYLCASSLEGTGVPGNTIYFGEGSWLTVV.

The chain uses TRBV2 and TRBJ2-1; 14 bases fit TRBD2. Unmatched junction bases numbered 7, after V lost 2 bases and J lost 1 base. Germline lookup yields CDR1 SNHLY and CDR2 FYNNEI. The CDR3 extends over 19 amino acids. CDR3 DNA sequence: TGTGCCAGCAGTGAACCGGGACTAGCGGGAGTAGGGTCCTACAATGAGCAGTTCTTC. As protein: CASSEPGLAGVGSYNEQFF.

The chain joins TRBV20-1 to TRBJ1-5, with a possible D match to TRBD1 (5 bases). Trimming took off 3 bases at V and 5 bases at J, with 8 bases between the two ends. Germline CDR1 DFQATT, CDR2 SNEGSKA (reference sequence). There are 12 residues in the CDR3. The CDR3 spells CSASGADQPQHF. The CDR3 DNA reads TGCAGTGCTAGTGGGGCTGATCAGCCCCAGCATTTT.

V usage is TRBV19 and J usage is TRBJ1-1; a weak D match, TRBD1 (5 bases). Trimming stripped 7 bases from V and 4 bases from J, with 16 bases between. Germline-derived CDR1 and CDR2 are LNHDA and SQIVND (reference sequence). The CDR3 sequence is 14 residues long. CDR3 sequence (DNA): TGTGCCAGTACCCCTCGGGGGGTAGGCACTGAAGCTTTCTTT. Residues: CASTPRGVGTEAFF.

This chain joins TRBV15 and TRBJ1-1, with 9 nucleotides matching TRBD1. This CDR3 is built from 15 residues. CDR1 is LNHNV and CDR2 is YYDKDF in the germline V gene (reference sequence). Losses at the gene ends were 3 bases for V and 4 bases for J; bases not matched to a gene: 6. This CDR3 is CATSRASGQGTEAFF. As DNA, the CDR3 is TGTGCCACCAGCAGGGCTTCGGGACAGGGCACTGAAGCTTTCTTT. Full variable domain (rest looked up from reference TRBV15 and TRBJ1-1): DAMVIQNPRYQVTQFGKPVTLSCSQTLNHNVMYWYQQKSSQAPKLLFHYYDKDFNNEADTPDNFQSRRPNTSFCFLDIRSPGLGDTAMYLCATSRASGQGTEAFFGQGTRLTVV.

This chain links TRBV5-6 with TRBJ1-1, with D unresolved. Germline V lookup: CDR1 SGHDT, CDR2 YYEEEE. CDR3 length: 12 residues. V lost 0 bases, J lost 10 bases, and 10 bases lay in between. The CDR3 region has the DNA TGTGCCAGCAGCTTGGGACCCCGGAGAGCTTTCTTT. It translates to CASSLGPRRAFF. Filled out from reference TRBV5-6 and TRBJ1-1, the complete variable domain reads DAGVTQSPTHLIKTRGQQVTLRCSPKSGHDTVSWYQQALGQGPQFIFQYYEEEERQRGNFPDRFSGHQFPNYSSELNVNALLLGDSALYLCASSLGPRRAFFGQGTRLTVV.

The rearrangement joins TRBV3-1 (or the pseudogene TRBV3-2) to TRBJ2-3, with D possibly being TRBD2 (6 bases). This CDR3 contains 15 residues. V dropped 4 bases and J dropped 2 bases, with 13 bases sitting between them. Per germline, CDR1 LGHDT and CDR2 YNNKEL (reference sequence). CDR3 loop: CASSPPGLNTDTQYF. CDR3 DNA sequence: TGTGCCAGCAGCCCGCCGGGACTTAACACAGATACGCAGTATTTT.

The rearrangement uses TRBV27 and TRBJ2-1; 11 bases line up with TRBD2. In germline, CDR1 is MNHEY, CDR2 SMNVEV (reference sequence). V lost 5 bases and J lost 0; bases outside the gene matches: 12. The CDR3 has 19 residues. CDR3 coding DNA: TGTGCCAGCAGTCCACAACTAGCGGGGGCTGGGAGCTCCTACAATGAGCAGTTCTTC. This sequence encodes CASSPQLAGAGSSYNEQFF.

V gene TRBV19 combines with J gene TRBJ1-2, with TRBD1 matching 7 bases. This CDR3 is built from 14 residues. V was clipped by 7 bases and J by 7 bases; unmatched bases: 12. Germline CDR1 LNHDA, CDR2 SQIVND (reference sequence). CDR3 sequence reads: CASTRKQGFRGYTF. The CDR3 region has the DNA TGTGCCAGTACGAGAAAACAGGGGTTTCGTGGCTACACCTTC.

This clone was seen only a few times. The chain recombines TRBV30 with TRBJ2-7; 7 positions agree with TRBD1. The J segment lost 3 bases and the V segment lost 4 bases, leaving 3 bases of the junction unmatched. CDR1 and CDR2 from the germline V gene are GTSNPN and SVGIG (reference sequence). This CDR3 contains 12 residues. The CDR3 region is CAWNRGLYEQYF. CDR3 coding DNA: TGTGCCTGGAACAGGGGTCTCTACGAGCAGTACTTC.

This clone was recorded only once. The chain couples TRBV6-2 or TRBV6-3 to TRBJ1-5; D is unresolved. CDR3 length: 15 amino acids. Per germline, CDR1 MNHEY and CDR2 SVGEGT. Trimming stripped 2 bases from V and 2 bases from J, with 10 bases between. CDR3 residues: CASSYGVLGNQPQHF. DNA for the CDR3: TGTGCCAGCAGTTACGGGGTACTAGGCAATCAGCCCCAGCATTTT.

V is TRBV6-6 and J is TRBJ2-7; D uncertain. Germline V lookup: CDR1 MNHNY, CDR2 SVGAGI (reference sequence). With 4 bases removed from V and 7 bases from J, the gap between germline ends came to 17 bases. The CDR3 covers 14 residues. The CDR3 loop reads CASSSLEGAGEQYF. DNA for the CDR3: TGTGCCAGCAGTTCCCTCGAAGGAGCTGGGGAGCAGTACTTC.

This clone was detected once. The chain combines TRBV13 with TRBJ2-1; TRBD2 matches 13 bases. Trimming took 4 bases from V and 0 from J; bases not matched to a gene: 6. The germline CDR1 and CDR2 sequences are PRHDT and FYEKMQ (reference sequence). The CDR3 loop spans 18 amino acids. The CDR3 nucleotides are TGTGCCAGCAGCTACGGGACTAGCGGGACCAGCTCCTACAATGAGCAGTTCTTC. It is translated as CASSYGTSGTSSYNEQFF.

The V and J genes are TRBV6-4 and TRBJ1-4, with a possible D match to TRBD1 (5 bases). This CDR3 spans 15 amino acids. Deletions cut 4 bases from V and 3 bases from J, with 12 bases between. The germline V gene has CDR1 MRHNA and CDR2 SNTAGT. The CDR3 DNA reads as TGTGCCAGCAGTGCCCACAGGTACCCTAATGAAAAACTGTTTTTT. It translates to CASSAHRYPNEKLFF.

The V call is TRBV27, the J call TRBJ2-7; 9 positions match TRBD2. The length of the CDR3 is 15 residues. CDR1 is MNHEY and CDR2 is SMNVEV in the germline V gene (reference sequence). V gave up 3 bases and J gave up 5 bases; unmatched junction bases: 8. CDR3 in amino acids: CASSFISGLAHEQYF. Here the CDR3 DNA reads TGTGCCAGCAGTTTTATATCGGGACTAGCCCACGAGCAGTACTTC.

The chain is built from TRBV18 and TRBJ1-6; D remains unclear. CDR3 length: 12 amino acids. CDR1 and CDR2 (germline): KGHSH, LQKENI. V was clipped by 8 bases and J by 8 bases, with 10 bases between them. Written as DNA, the CDR3 is TGTGCCAGCAGCGGATTGGATTCACCCCTCCACTTT. Protein sequence: CASSGLDSPLHF.

This chain connects TRBV19 to TRBJ2-1; D may be TRBD2 (6 bases). V was trimmed by 6 bases and J by 3 bases, leaving 12 bases between them. The CDR3 covers 14 residues. Germline loops: CDR1 LNHDA, CDR2 SQIVND (reference sequence). CDR3 region: CASSQRAGYNEQFF. CDR3 sequence (DNA): TGTGCCAGTAGCCAGCGGGCAGGCTACAATGAGCAGTTCTTC.

The chain is built from TRBV7-9 and TRBJ2-4, with D possibly matching TRBD2 (5 bases). CDR1 SEHNR and CDR2 FQNEAQ come from the germline V gene (reference sequence). V was pared by 3 bases and J by 5 bases, with 8 bases between. There are 13 residues in the CDR3. CDR3 sequence: CASSFHGENIQYF. The CDR3 coding sequence is TGTGCCAGCAGCTTCCACGGGGAAAACATTCAGTACTTC.

V usage is TRBV7-3 and J usage is TRBJ2-1, with D possibly matching TRBD2 (7 bases). Trimming cost V 5 bases and J 0 bases, with 11 bases left between them. Germline CDR1 reads SGHTA; CDR2 reads FQGTGA. This CDR3 spans 15 amino acids. In DNA, the CDR3 is TGTGCCAGCAGCGGGGGGGCGACCTCCTACAATGAGCAGTTCTTC. This sequence encodes CASSGGATSYNEQFF.

This clone has just a few counts. The chain combines TRBV6-5 with TRBJ1-5, with 8 positions matching TRBD1. The germline V gene encodes CDR1 MNHEY and CDR2 SVGAGI. Trimming took 6 bases from V and 7 from J; bases not matched to a gene: 8. CDR3 size: 14 residues. CDR3 nucleotides: TGTGCCAGCAGGCGAGACAGGGGTGACCAGCCCCAGCATTTT. Its translation is CASRRDRGDQPQHF.

This clone was seen a handful of times. The CDR3 bases are TGTGCCACCAGTGATAAGCCGAGCGGGAGGGAGACAGATACGCAGTATTTT. It specifies CATSDKPSGRETDTQYF. The chain uses TRBV24-1 and TRBJ2-3, with 10 bases identical to TRBD2. The CDR3 contains 17 residues. After removal of 3 bases from V and 3 bases from J, the junction contained 8 bases not matched to a gene. Germline CDR1 reads KGHDR; CDR2 reads SFDVKD.

The rearrangement links TRBV27 to TRBJ2-5; 8 bases align to TRBD1. Germline CDR1 MNHEY, CDR2 SMNVEV (reference sequence). The CDR3 has 17 amino acids. V dropped 2 bases and J dropped 2; count of bases not matched to a gene: 10. The CDR3: CASSLGSVGTGQETQYF. In DNA form, the CDR3 reads TGTGCCAGCAGTTTAGGGAGTGTAGGGACAGGACAAGAGACCCAGTACTTC.

The V and J genes are TRBV6-5 and TRBJ2-3; D may be TRBD2 (6 bases). CDR1 is MNHEY and CDR2 is SVGAGI in the germline V gene. This CDR3 is 15 amino acids long. V was pared by 7 bases and J by 6 bases, with 20 bases between. CDR3 loop: CASTRAGVEVDTQYF. CDR3 sequence (DNA): TGTGCCAGCACCCGAGCGGGTGTGGAGGTGGATACGCAGTATTTT.